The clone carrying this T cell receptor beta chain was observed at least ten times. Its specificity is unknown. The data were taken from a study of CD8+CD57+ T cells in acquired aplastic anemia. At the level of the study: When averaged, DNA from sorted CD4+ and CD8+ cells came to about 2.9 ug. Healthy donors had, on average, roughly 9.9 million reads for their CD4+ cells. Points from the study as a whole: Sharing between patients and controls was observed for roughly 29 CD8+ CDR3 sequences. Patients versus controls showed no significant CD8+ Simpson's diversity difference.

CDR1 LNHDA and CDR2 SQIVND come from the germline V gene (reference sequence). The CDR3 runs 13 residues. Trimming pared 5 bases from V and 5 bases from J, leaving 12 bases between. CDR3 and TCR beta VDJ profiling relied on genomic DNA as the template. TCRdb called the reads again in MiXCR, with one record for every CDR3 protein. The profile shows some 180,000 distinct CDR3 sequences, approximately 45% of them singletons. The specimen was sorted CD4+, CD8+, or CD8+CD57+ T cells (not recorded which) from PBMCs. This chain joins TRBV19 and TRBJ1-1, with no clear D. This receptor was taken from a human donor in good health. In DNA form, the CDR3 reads TGTGCCAGTAGTCCCGCTTGGGGAACTGAAGCTTTCTTT. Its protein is CASSPAWGTEAFF.